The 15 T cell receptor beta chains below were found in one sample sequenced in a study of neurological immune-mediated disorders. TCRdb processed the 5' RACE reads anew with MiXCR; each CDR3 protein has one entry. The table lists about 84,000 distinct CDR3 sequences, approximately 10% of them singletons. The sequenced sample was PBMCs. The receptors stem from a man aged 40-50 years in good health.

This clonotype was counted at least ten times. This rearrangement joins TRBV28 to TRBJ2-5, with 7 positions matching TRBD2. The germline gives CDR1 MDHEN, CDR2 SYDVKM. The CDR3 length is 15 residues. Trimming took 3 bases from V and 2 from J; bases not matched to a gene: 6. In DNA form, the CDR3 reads TGTGCCAGCAGTTTTCTTACTAGCGTGCAAGAGACCCAGTACTTC. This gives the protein CASSFLTSVQETQYF.

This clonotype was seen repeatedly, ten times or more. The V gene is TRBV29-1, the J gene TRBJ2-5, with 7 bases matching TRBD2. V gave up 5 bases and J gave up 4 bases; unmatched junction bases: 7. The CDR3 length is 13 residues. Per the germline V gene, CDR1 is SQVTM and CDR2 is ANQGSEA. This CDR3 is CSVMERGSETQYF. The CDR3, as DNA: TGCAGCGTTATGGAGCGGGGATCAGAGACCCAGTACTTC.

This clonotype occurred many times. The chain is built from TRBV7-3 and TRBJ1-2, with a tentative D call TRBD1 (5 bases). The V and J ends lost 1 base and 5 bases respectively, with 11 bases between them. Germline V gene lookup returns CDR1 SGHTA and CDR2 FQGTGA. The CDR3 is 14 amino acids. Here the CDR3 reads CASSLNQGGYGYTF. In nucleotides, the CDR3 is TGTGCCAGCAGCTTAAACCAGGGCGGGTATGGCTACACCTTC.

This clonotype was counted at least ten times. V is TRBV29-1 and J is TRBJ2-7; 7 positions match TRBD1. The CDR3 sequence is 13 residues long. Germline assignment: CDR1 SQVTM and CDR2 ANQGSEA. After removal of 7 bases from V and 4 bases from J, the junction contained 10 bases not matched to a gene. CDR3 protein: CSASGDRGYEQYF. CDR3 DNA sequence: TGCAGCGCTTCCGGGGACAGAGGATACGAGCAGTACTTC.

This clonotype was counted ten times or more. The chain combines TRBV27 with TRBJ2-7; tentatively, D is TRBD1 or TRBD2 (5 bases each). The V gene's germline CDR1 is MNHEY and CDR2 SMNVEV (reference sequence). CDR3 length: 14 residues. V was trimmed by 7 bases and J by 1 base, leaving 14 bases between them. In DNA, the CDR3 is TGTGCCAGCAAGGACGAGAGGGGATCCTACGAGCAGTACTTC. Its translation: CASKDERGSYEQYF.

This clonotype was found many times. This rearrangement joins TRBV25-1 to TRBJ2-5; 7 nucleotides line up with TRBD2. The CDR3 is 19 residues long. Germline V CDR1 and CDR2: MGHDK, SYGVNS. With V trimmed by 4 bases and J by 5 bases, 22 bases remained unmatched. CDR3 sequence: CASSGTPVLVGGPRETQYF. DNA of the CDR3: TGTGCCAGCAGTGGAACCCCGGTCCTAGTGGGAGGGCCGAGGGAGACCCAGTACTTC.

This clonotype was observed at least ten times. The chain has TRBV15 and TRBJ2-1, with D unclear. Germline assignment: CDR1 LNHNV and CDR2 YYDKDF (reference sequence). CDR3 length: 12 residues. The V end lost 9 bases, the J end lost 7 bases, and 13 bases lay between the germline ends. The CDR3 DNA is TGTGCCACGAGTAGGGCCCAGAATGAGCAGTTCTTC. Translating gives CATSRAQNEQFF.

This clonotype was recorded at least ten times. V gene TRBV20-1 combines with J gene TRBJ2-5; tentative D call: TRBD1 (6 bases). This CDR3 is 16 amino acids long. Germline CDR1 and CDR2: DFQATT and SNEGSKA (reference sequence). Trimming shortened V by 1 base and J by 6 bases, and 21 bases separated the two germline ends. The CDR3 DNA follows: TGCAGTGCTAGAGGAATCGGACTGGGGGCTCGGCAGACCCAGTACTTC. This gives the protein CSARGIGLGARQTQYF.

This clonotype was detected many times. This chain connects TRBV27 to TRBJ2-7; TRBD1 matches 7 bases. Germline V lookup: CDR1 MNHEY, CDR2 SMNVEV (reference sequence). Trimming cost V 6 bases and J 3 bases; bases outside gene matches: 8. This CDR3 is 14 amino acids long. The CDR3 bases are TGTGCCAGCAGGGGACAGCCATCCTACTACGAGCAGTACTTC. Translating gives CASRGQPSYYEQYF.

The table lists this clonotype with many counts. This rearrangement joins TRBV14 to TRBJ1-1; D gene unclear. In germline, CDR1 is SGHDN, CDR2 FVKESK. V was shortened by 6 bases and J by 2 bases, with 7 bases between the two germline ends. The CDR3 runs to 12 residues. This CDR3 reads CASRGKNTEAFF. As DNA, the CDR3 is TGTGCCAGCAGGGGGAAAAACACTGAAGCTTTCTTT.

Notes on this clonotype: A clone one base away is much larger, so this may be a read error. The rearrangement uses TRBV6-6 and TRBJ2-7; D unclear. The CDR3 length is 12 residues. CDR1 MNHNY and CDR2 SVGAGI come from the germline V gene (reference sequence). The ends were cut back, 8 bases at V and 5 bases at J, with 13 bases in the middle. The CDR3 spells CASGVMGHEQYF. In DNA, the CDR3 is TGTGCCAGCGGGGTGATGGGTCACGAGCAGTACTTC.

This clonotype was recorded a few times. CDR3 sequence reads: CASTQHGTSGIVGQETQYF. As DNA, the CDR3 is TGTGCCAGCACCCAGCACGGGACTAGCGGGATTGTTGGGCAAGAGACCCAGTACTTC. The chain recombines TRBV5-5 with TRBJ2-5, with TRBD2 matching over 13 bases. The J segment lost 2 bases and the V segment lost 6 bases, leaving 16 bases of the junction unmatched. This CDR3 spans 19 amino acids. CDR1 is SGHKS and CDR2 is YYEKEE in the germline V gene (reference sequence).

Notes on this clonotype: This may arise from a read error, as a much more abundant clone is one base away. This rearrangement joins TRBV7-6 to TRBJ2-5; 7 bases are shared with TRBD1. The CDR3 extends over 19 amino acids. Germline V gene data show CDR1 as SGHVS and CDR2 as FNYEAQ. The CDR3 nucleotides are TGTGTCAGCAGCACTAAGGGGGCTGGGGCAGGGGGTTTCCAAGAGACCCAGTACTTC. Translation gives CVSSTKGAGAGGFQETQYF.

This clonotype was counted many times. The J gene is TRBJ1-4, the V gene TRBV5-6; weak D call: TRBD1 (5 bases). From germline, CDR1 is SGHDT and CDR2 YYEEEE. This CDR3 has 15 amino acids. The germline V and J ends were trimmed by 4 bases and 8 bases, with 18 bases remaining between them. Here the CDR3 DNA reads TGTGCCAGCAGCCAATGGGGACGGGGCAACGAAAAACTGTTTTTT. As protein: CASSQWGRGNEKLFF.

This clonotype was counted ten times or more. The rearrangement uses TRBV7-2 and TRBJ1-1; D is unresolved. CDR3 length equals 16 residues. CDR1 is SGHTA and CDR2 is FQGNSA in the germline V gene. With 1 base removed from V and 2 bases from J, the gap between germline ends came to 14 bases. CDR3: CASSLGGGYPNTEAFF. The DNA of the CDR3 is TGTGCCAGCAGCTTAGGAGGAGGGTATCCCAACACTGAAGCTTTCTTT.